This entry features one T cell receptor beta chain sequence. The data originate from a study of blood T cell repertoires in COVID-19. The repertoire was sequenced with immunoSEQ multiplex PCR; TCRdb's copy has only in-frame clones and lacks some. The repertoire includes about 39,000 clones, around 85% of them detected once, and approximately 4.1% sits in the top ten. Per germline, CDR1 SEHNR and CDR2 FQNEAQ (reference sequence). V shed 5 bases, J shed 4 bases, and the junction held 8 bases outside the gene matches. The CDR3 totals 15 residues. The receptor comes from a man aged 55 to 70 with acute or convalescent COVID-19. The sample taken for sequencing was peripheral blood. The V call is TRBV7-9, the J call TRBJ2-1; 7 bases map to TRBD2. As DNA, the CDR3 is TGTGCCAGCAGCCGGCGGGCGGGAGCATACAATGAGCAGTTCTTC. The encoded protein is CASSRRAGAYNEQFF.